This T cell receptor (beta chain) was identified during a study of response to subunit inactivated influenza vaccine (dated by TCRdb to the late 2010s). Regarding the study in general: Deep quantitative T cell receptor repertoire profiling was used in the study to track responses to a trivalent subunit inactivated influenza vaccine.

There are many counts of this clonotype. Its antigen has not been determined. Base qualities are not recorded, but no much larger clone differs from it by a single base. According to the germline V gene, CDR1 reads SQVTM and CDR2 reads ANQGSEA. Taken from cysteine to phenylalanine, the CDR3 has 15 residues. CDR3 DNA only is kept here, 45 bases in frame from base 1. V loses 3 bases of germline sequence and J loses 5 bases, and the interval between the two ends is 17 bases. The paper's findings and limits, for the study overall: According to the authors, only a limited number of new T cells may be recruited by each seasonal influenza vaccination.

Receptor amplification or capture employed RT-PCR. Sequencer: Illumina HiSeq 2500. The public reads were quality trimmed at Q25 with fastp and then assembled into clones with MiXCR by TCRdb, keeping productive beta chains. Every distinct CDR3 protein forms one entry, paired with its most common genes and DNA. The table for this sample lists about 170,000 distinct CDR3 sequences; 9.5% to 15% of them were counted only once. The ten top clones hold about 29% of the sample. The same data also went into a second study, on T cells expressing NK-cell markers. Looking at the second paper: TCR beta cDNA libraries were prepared using 5'RACE template switching, which introduced a universal primer site and unique molecular identifiers. TCR beta-chain repertoires were profiled in sorted CD3+CD56+NKG2C+, CD3+CD56+NKG2C- and CD3+CD56-NKG2C+ T-cell subsets from eight donors. Seven of the eight sequenced donors were HCMV-seropositive and one was HCMV-seronegative. In several experiments an anti-gammadeltaTCR antibody was added to restrict sorting to alphabetaTCR-expressing T cells. In five to seven donors, the dominant CD3+CD56+NKG2C+ clonotypes were found to rank among the top 10 CD8+ clonotypes and to make up 1.0-7.0% of CD8+ T cells. Those dominant clonotypes were again the most abundant among CD3+CD56-NKG2C+ cells in a handful of donors, at roughly 25-60.1%. Whether the expanded NKG2C-expressing T cell clones were specific for HCMV antigens remained unclear. The study sequenced eight donors, all healthy volunteers chosen at random: three men and five women. To determine HCMV serostatus, a commercial ELISA kit was used to detect HCMV-specific IgG in serum. Peripheral blood mononuclear cells were isolated from blood by Ficoll density gradient centrifugation. CD4+ and CD8+ T cells were isolated from PBMC by magnetic immunoseparation with Miltenyi isolation kits. cDNA synthesis was primed from the TCR beta constant segment, followed by two successive PCR amplification steps. The libraries were sequenced on Illumina HiSeq 2000/2500, MiSeq or NextSeq, producing 2 x 150 bp reads. MIGEC handled demultiplexing of the reads and grouping by UMI, while MiTCR was used to assemble and quantify clonotypes. To exclude erroneous sequences, only TCR cDNA sequences supported by at least two reads were retained. The tcR package was used for downstream repertoire analysis, and clonotypes were matched between fractions using CDR3 nucleotide sequence together with V segment. VDJmatch was used to annotate antigen specificity against VDJdb, with one amino acid substitution allowed in CDR3.

The rearranged segments are TRBV29-1 and TRBJ2-1, and possibly TRBD2, on 6 matching bases. The source of this sequence is a man between 45 and 60 years old who received an inactivated influenza vaccine. Donor details come from another sample of the same person, matched by shared clones. Sequenced here: CD8+ T cells sorted from PBMCs, sampled roughly 12 days after vaccination. The CDR3 corresponds to CSVEGVAADNNEQFF. The DNA reads TGCAGCGTTGAGGGGGTAGCGGCCGACAACAATGAGCAGTTCTTC.